A single sample is the source of the 11 T cell receptor beta chains below, sequenced in a study of blood T cell repertoires in COVID-19. Repertoires were generated with immunoSEQ multiplex PCR, while TCRdb's copy carries only in-frame clones and drops some. The table includes hundreds of thousands of clones, around 90% detected once. Sample: PBMCs or T cells enriched from blood (not recorded which). The receptors originated from a woman aged 30 to 39 who had recovered from COVID-19.

For this clone: The junction shows a germline mismatch at one end, possibly a read error. The chain joins TRBV5-1 to TRBJ1-1; 10 positions agree with TRBD1. CDR1 is SGHRS, CDR2 YFSETQ, per germline. This CDR3 is 15 amino acids long. CDR3 residues: CASSLLGQGNSEAFF. DNA for the CDR3: TGCGCCAGCAGCTTACTGGGACAGGGGAACAGTGAAGCTTTCTTT.

The V call is TRBV3-1 (or the pseudogene TRBV3-2), the J call TRBJ1-3; D uncertain. CDR1 is LGHDT and CDR2 is YNNKEL in the germline V gene (reference sequence). The CDR3 has 14 amino acids. Between the trimmed V and J ends, which lost 9 bases and 0 bases, there was a span of 12 bases. The CDR3 DNA sequence: TGTGCCAGTCGACGGGGTTTCTCTGGAAACACCATATATTTT. This codes for CASRRGFSGNTIYF.

V usage is TRBV11-3 and J usage is TRBJ1-6; D possibly corresponds to TRBD1 (5 bases). V dropped 2 bases and J dropped 9 bases, with 8 bases sitting between them. The CDR3 has 13 amino acids. Germline loops: CDR1 SGHNT, CDR2 YENEEA. The CDR3 loop is CASSLQGISPLHF. The CDR3 DNA sequence: TGTGCCAGCAGCTTACAGGGTATTTCACCCCTCCACTTT.

The CDR3 sequence: CASKRTGRYSGYTF. CDR3 sequence (DNA): TGTGCCAGCAAGAGGACAGGGCGGTACTCTGGCTACACCTTC. The V and J genes are TRBV28 and TRBJ1-2; 8 nucleotides agree with TRBD1. The J segment lost 7 bases and the V segment lost 7 bases, leaving 11 bases of the junction unmatched. The CDR3 spans 14 residues. CDR1 and CDR2 (germline): MDHEN, SYDVKM.

This chain connects TRBV7-2 to TRBJ2-1; 7 nucleotides match TRBD2. Germline assignment: CDR1 SGHTA and CDR2 FQGNSA. This CDR3 contains 15 residues. V lost 5 bases, J lost 1 base, and 5 bases stayed unmatched. The CDR3 DNA follows: TGTGCCAGCAGCCCTCAGCGGGGATCCTACAATGAGCAGTTCTTC. As protein: CASSPQRGSYNEQFF. Using reference TRBV7-2 and TRBJ2-1 for the parts outside the CDR3, the full variable domain is GAGVSQSPSNKVTEKGKDVELRCDPISGHTALYWYRQSLGQGLEFLIYFQGNSAPDKSGLPSDRFSAERTGGSVSTLTIQRTQQEDSAVYLCASSPQRGSYNEQFFGPGTRLTVL.

Comments on this clone: At one of its ends the junction is not consistent with the germline gene, which may arise from a read error. This chain links TRBV7-7 with TRBJ2-1; weak D call: TRBD2 (5 bases). CDR3 size: 13 residues. Germline V CDR1 and CDR2: SSHAT, FNYEAQ (reference sequence). CDR3 region: CASSSGSWNEQFF. The CDR3 coding sequence is TGTGCTAGCAGCTCGGGGAGTTGGAATGAGCAGTTCTTC. The variable domain in full, completed from reference TRBV7-7 and TRBJ2-1, reads GAGVSQSPRYKVTKRGQDVTLRCDPISSHATLYWYQQALGQGPEFLTYFNYEAQPDKSGLPSDRFSAERPEGSISTLTIQRTEQRDSAMYRCASSSGSWNEQFFGPGTRLTVL.

The chain uses TRBV20-1 and TRBJ1-2; the D is unclear. This CDR3 comprises 11 residues. Trimming removed 1 base from V and 6 bases from J, with 6 bases in between. The germline CDR1 and CDR2 sequences are DFQATT and SNEGSKA (reference sequence). CDR3 region: CSARGANGYTF. The DNA for the CDR3 is TGCAGTGCTAGAGGGGCGAATGGCTACACCTTC.

This clone was found many times. The CDR3 DNA sequence: TGTGCCAGCAGCTTAGCCTCCAGTGGGGACAGGGGCACAGATACGCAGTATTTT. Its protein is CASSLASSGDRGTDTQYF. The genes are TRBV7-9 and TRBJ2-3, with TRBD1 matching over 9 bases. J was trimmed by 1 base and V by 0 bases; bases with no gene match: 8. CDR1 is SEHNR and CDR2 is FQNEAQ in the germline V gene (reference sequence). The CDR3 extends over 18 amino acids.

CDR3 DNA sequence: TGTGCCAGCAGTTTATTGACAGACTATGGCTACACCTTC. Protein sequence: CASSLLTDYGYTF. V and J are TRBV28 and TRBJ1-2; weak D call: TRBD1 (5 bases). This CDR3 has 13 amino acids. Germline CDR1 and CDR2: MDHEN and SYDVKM. The V end was cut by 1 base, the J end by 3 bases, with 6 bases between.

This clone has a handful of counts. The gene calls are TRBV7-2 and TRBJ2-7, with TRBD2 matching over 12 bases. This CDR3 spans 17 amino acids. Germline CDR1 SGHTA, CDR2 FQGNSA. J gave up 2 bases and V 2 bases, and 7 bases lay outside the gene matches. CDR3: CASSLPSGLAGTYEQYF. The CDR3 region has the DNA TGTGCCAGCAGCTTACCTTCCGGACTAGCGGGAACCTACGAGCAGTACTTC.

The V and J genes are TRBV7-2 and TRBJ1-1; D is uncertain. Trimming removed 5 bases at V and 1 base at J, with 14 bases between. Germline-derived CDR1 and CDR2 are SGHTA and FQGNSA. This CDR3 spans 15 amino acids. The CDR3 spells CASSVRGRTNTEAFF. CDR3 sequence (DNA): TGTGCCAGCAGCGTACGAGGGAGAACGAACACTGAAGCTTTCTTT.